These T cell receptor beta chains were read from a single sample in a study of vaccination and CD4 T cells after COVID-19. TCRdb reanalysed the PCR reads using MiXCR and keeps one entry per CDR3 protein. The repertoire holds around 17,000 distinct CDR3 sequences, approximately 55% seen once, with less than 9.5% in the top ten. Their specific antigens are unknown. Sequences were obtained from CD4+ T cells from blood, cultured in vitro. Receptors were obtained from a human donor who had recovered from COVID-19. Both conserved end residues are part of each CDR3. Fields, in order: V gene, clone size, D gene, J gene, CDR3 DNA, CDR3 protein. A D gene is named only where the DNA matches it firmly. For some rows the clone size is stated as once, few or many, or as a class when expanded; others skip it.

V: TRBV30; size: -; D: -; J: TRBJ2-6; DNA: TGTGCCTGGAGCCCCTCTGGGGCCAACGTCCTGACTTTC; CDR3: CAWSPSGANVLTF
V: TRBV12-3/TRBV12-4; size: few; D: -; J: TRBJ1-5; DNA: TGTGCCAGCAGTACCACGGGGGGAATACAGCCCCAGCATTTT; CDR3: CASSTTGGIQPQHF
V: TRBV6-1; size: -; D: TRBD1; J: TRBJ2-2; DNA: TGTGCCAGCAGCTGGACAGGGAAGGAGACCGGGGAGCTGTTTTTT; CDR3: CASSWTGKETGELFF
V: TRBV20-1; size: -; D: -; J: TRBJ2-7; DNA: TGCAGTGCTAGAGATCGGGCTAGCTGGCACGAGCAGTACTTC; CDR3: CSARDRASWHEQYF
V: TRBV28; size: -; D: -; J: TRBJ1-1; DNA: TGTGCCAGCAAAACAGCGGGCACTGAAGCTTTCTTT; CDR3: CASKTAGTEAFF
V: TRBV7-8; size: -; D: -; J: TRBJ2-1; DNA: TGTGCCAGCAGCTTATATCTCTCGGGATTCTACAATGAGCAGTTCTTC; CDR3: CASSLYLSGFYNEQFF
V: TRBV5-1; size: -; D: -; J: TRBJ2-7; DNA: TGCGCCAGCAGCTACGGAGGGGCCGAGCAGTACTTC; CDR3: CASSYGGAEQYF
V: TRBV6-2/TRBV6-3; size: -; D: -; J: TRBJ2-3; DNA: TGTGCCAGCGGGCACAGGGCGGATACGCAGTATTTT; CDR3: CASGHRADTQYF
V: TRBV11-3; size: -; D: TRBD1; J: TRBJ2-3; DNA: TGTGCCAGCAGCTCACAGGACAGGCCCGGGGGCACAGATACGCAGTATTTT; CDR3: CASSSQDRPGGTDTQYF
V: TRBV20-1; size: once; D: -; J: TRBJ1-1; DNA: TGCAGTGGGCAGACCGCATACCTACACACTGAAGCTTTCTTT; CDR3: CSGQTAYLHTEAFF
V: TRBV27; size: -; D: -; J: TRBJ1-4; DNA: TGTGCCAGCAGCCTAGGTGGTTTAGATGAAAAACTGTTTTTT; CDR3: CASSLGGLDEKLFF
V: TRBV6-2/TRBV6-3; size: -; D: -; J: TRBJ2-1; DNA: TGTGCCAGCAGGGGGGCCAGCAACAATGAGCAGTTCTTC; CDR3: CASRGASNNEQFF
V: TRBV6-2/TRBV6-3; size: -; D: -; J: TRBJ2-5; DNA: TGTGCCAGCAGTTACTCCGGGACGACCATCGAGACCCAGTACTTC; CDR3: CASSYSGTTIETQYF
V: TRBV7-9; size: -; D: -; J: TRBJ1-2; DNA: TGTGCCAGCAGCTTCGACGGAACGTTGGGCGGCTACACCTTC; CDR3: CASSFDGTLGGYTF
V: TRBV2; size: -; D: -; J: TRBJ1-5; DNA: TGTGCCAGCAGCTTCCCGGACAGGCCCCAGCATTTT; CDR3: CASSFPDRPQHF
V: TRBV15; size: -; D: TRBD2; J: TRBJ2-1; DNA: TGTGCCGCCGGACTAGCGGGAGGGCCGCATGAGCAGTTCTTC; CDR3: CAAGLAGGPHEQFF
V: TRBV11-2; size: few; D: -; J: TRBJ2-1; DNA: TGTGCCAGCAGCTTAGGAAACGGAGCCTACAATGAGCAGTTCTTC; CDR3: CASSLGNGAYNEQFF
V: TRBV6-1; size: few; D: -; J: TRBJ1-1; DNA: TGTGCCAGCTTCGGTGCCAAGGCTTTCTTT; CDR3: CASFGAKAFF
V: TRBV5-1; size: -; D: -; J: TRBJ2-2; DNA: TGCGCCAGCAGCAAACTCACCGGGGAGCTGTTTTTT; CDR3: CASSKLTGELFF
V: TRBV19; size: -; D: TRBD1; J: TRBJ1-1; DNA: TGTGCCAGTTCGGACAGGGGAAGAACTGAAGCTTTCTTT; CDR3: CASSDRGRTEAFF
V: TRBV5-1; size: -; D: -; J: TRBJ1-2; DNA: TGCGCCAGCAGCCAGGGAGGGTCCGGAAACTATGGCTACACCTTC; CDR3: CASSQGGSGNYGYTF
V: TRBV5-8; size: -; D: TRBD2; J: TRBJ2-3; DNA: TGTGCCAGCAGCTCCCCTAGCGGGAGCACAGATACGCAGTATTTT; CDR3: CASSSPSGSTDTQYF
V: TRBV20-1; size: -; D: -; J: TRBJ1-6; DNA: TGCAGTGCTAGAGGGACAGACATAATTCTACCCCTCCACTTT; CDR3: CSARGTDIILPLHF
V: TRBV28; size: few; D: -; J: TRBJ1-2; DNA: TGTGCCAGCAGTCCCCCGGGACTGATAAACTATGGCTACACCTTC; CDR3: CASSPPGLINYGYTF
V: TRBV20-1; size: -; D: -; J: TRBJ2-3; DNA: TGCAGTGCTAGACTAGGAACAGATACGCAGTATTTT; CDR3: CSARLGTDTQYF
V: TRBV6-1; size: -; D: TRBD1; J: TRBJ1-2; DNA: TGTGCCAGCAGTGAGGGCCCCGGGACAGCAAATATCTATGGCTACACCTTC; CDR3: CASSEGPGTANIYGYTF
V: TRBV20-1; size: few; D: -; J: TRBJ2-5; DNA: TGCAGTGCTGGGAGGTGGGCAGGTGAGACCCAGTACTTC; CDR3: CSAGRWAGETQYF
V: TRBV7-2; size: -; D: -; J: TRBJ2-3; DNA: TGTGCCAGCGGCAGCCTCAATCCACCAGATACGCAGTATTTT; CDR3: CASGSLNPPDTQYF
V: TRBV6-5; size: few; D: -; J: TRBJ1-1; DNA: TGTGCCAGCAGTTACAGGGAGGACACTGAAGCTTTCTTT; CDR3: CASSYREDTEAFF
V: TRBV5-1; size: -; D: -; J: TRBJ2-1; DNA: TGCGCCAGCAGAGGCCAGGGGACCTCCTACAATGAGCAGTTCTTC; CDR3: CASRGQGTSYNEQFF
V: TRBV4-1; size: few; D: -; J: TRBJ1-1; DNA: TGCGCCAGCAGCCGAGCGCCGGGGCCCTTGGGGACTGAAGCTTTCTTT; CDR3: CASSRAPGPLGTEAFF
V: TRBV27; size: -; D: -; J: TRBJ1-1; DNA: TGTGCCAGCAGGGTAGGGTGGGGGGCGCGGACTGAAGCTTTCTTT; CDR3: CASRVGWGARTEAFF
V: TRBV2; size: -; D: -; J: TRBJ1-6; DNA: TGTGCCAGCAGACGGCTCCTTGATAATTCACCCCTCCACTTT; CDR3: CASRRLLDNSPLHF
V: TRBV27; size: -; D: -; J: TRBJ2-3; DNA: TGTGCCAGCAGTTTGGTTGGAGATACGCAGTATTTT; CDR3: CASSLVGDTQYF
V: TRBV7-3; size: -; D: -; J: TRBJ1-2; DNA: TGTGCCAGCAGTTCCGGGACTTCCGGGGGCTACACCTTC; CDR3: CASSSGTSGGYTF
V: TRBV4-2; size: -; D: -; J: TRBJ2-5; DNA: TGTGCCAGCAGCCAGGGGAGTAGAGAGACCCAGTACTTC; CDR3: CASSQGSRETQYF
V: TRBV5-1; size: few; D: TRBD1; J: TRBJ2-3; DNA: TGCGCCAGCAGCTTGTTGGGACAGGGGACAGATACGCAGTATTTT; CDR3: CASSLLGQGTDTQYF
V: TRBV4-3; size: -; D: -; J: TRBJ2-5; DNA: TGCGCCAGCAGCCAAGCCTTTGGGGGGATGGAGACCCAGTACTTC; CDR3: CASSQAFGGMETQYF
V: TRBV7-2; size: few; D: TRBD2; J: TRBJ2-2; DNA: TGTGCCAGCAGCTTTCGGCTAGCGGGAGGTCGCGGCGGGGAGCTGTTTTTT; CDR3: CASSFRLAGGRGGELFF
V: TRBV7-9; size: few; D: -; J: TRBJ1-2; DNA: TGTGCCAGCAGCCTGACACCCTATGGCTACACCTTC; CDR3: CASSLTPYGYTF
V: TRBV20-1; size: -; D: -; J: TRBJ2-5; DNA: TGCAGTGCTAGAGAAAAAGAGACCCAGTACTTC; CDR3: CSAREKETQYF
V: TRBV29-1; size: -; D: -; J: TRBJ1-2; DNA: TGCAGCGGTGGGGATCAGGGCTATGGCTACACCTTC; CDR3: CSGGDQGYGYTF
V: TRBV5-4; size: -; D: -; J: TRBJ2-7; DNA: TGTGCCAGCAGCTTTATGGCTGGCGGGTCCTACGAGCAGTACTTC; CDR3: CASSFMAGGSYEQYF
V: TRBV27; size: -; D: -; J: TRBJ1-1; DNA: TGTGCCAGTGCTTATAGACCGAACACTGAAGCTTTCTTT; CDR3: CASAYRPNTEAFF